This TCR beta chain was identified in a study of T-cell memory formation after mild COVID-19. Turning to the study itself: Clusters of TCRs were largely donor specific. Overall study findings and caveats: Confirmation of SARS-CoV-2 specificity was lacking for second-wave clones peaking day 37. Clones contracting day 15 to 85 were balanced CD4/CD8; later expanders leaned CD4+.

TCRdb called the 5' RACE reads again in MiXCR, with one record for every CDR3 protein. The table has approximately 430,000 distinct CDR3 sequences, around a quarter seen once. This clonotype was observed a handful of times. Its target is unknown. This CDR3 has 14 residues. J was trimmed by 6 bases and V by 6 bases; bases with no gene match: 8. The rearrangement uses TRBV12-3 or TRBV12-4 and TRBJ2-7; 10 positions match TRBD2. This clonotype was sampled from an adult woman who had mild COVID-19 (a few samples of this study predate the infection). Cell type and time point are not known. Sequencing was carried out using PBMCs or a T cell subset sorted from them (not recorded which). The CDR3 sequence: CASSLSSGSREQYF. The DNA for the CDR3 is TGTGCCAGCAGCCTGTCTAGCGGGAGCCGCGAGCAGTACTTC.